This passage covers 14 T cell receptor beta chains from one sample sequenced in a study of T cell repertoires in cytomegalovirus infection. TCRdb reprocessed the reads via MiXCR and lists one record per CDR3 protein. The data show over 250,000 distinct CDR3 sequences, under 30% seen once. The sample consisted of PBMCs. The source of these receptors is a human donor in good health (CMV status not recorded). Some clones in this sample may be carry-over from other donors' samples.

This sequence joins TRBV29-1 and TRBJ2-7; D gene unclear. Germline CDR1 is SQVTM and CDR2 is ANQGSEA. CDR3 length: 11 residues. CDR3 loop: CRVRTEYEQYF. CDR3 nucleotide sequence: TGCAGAGTCCGGACGGAATACGAGCAGTACTTC.

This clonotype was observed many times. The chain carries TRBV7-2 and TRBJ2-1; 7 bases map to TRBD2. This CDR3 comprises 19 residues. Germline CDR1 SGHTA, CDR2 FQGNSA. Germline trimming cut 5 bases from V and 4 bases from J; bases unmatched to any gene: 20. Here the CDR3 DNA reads TGTGCCAGCAGCGATAGGCCTAGGACTAGGGGAGGGCGATACAATGAGCAGTTCTTC. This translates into CASSDRPRTRGGRYNEQFF.

The CDR3 spells CASSFPTDSNQPQHF. The CDR3 DNA reads TGTGCCAGCAGTTTTCCGACAGATAGCAATCAGCCCCAGCATTTT. This rearrangement joins TRBV28 to TRBJ1-5; D is possibly TRBD1 (5 bases). V was pared by 3 bases and J by 0 bases, with 9 bases between. This CDR3 region has 15 residues. Germline loops: CDR1 MDHEN, CDR2 SYDVKM.

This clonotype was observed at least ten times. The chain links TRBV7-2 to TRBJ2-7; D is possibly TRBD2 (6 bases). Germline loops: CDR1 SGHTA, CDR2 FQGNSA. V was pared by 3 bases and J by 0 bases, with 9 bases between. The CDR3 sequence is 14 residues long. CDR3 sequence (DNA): TGTGCCAGCAGCTTGTGGGGGGACTCCTACGAGCAGTACTTC. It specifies CASSLWGDSYEQYF.

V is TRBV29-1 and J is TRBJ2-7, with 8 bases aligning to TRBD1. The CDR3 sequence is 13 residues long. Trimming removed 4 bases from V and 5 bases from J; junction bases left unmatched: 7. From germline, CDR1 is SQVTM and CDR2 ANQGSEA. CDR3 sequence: CSVAGQGMDEQYF. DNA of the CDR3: TGCAGCGTTGCAGGACAGGGAATGGACGAGCAGTACTTC.

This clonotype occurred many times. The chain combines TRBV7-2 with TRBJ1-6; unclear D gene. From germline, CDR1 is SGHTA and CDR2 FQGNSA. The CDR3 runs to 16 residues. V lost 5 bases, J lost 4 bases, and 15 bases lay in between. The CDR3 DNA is TGTGCCAGCAGCCCTGATCGAACCCCATATAATTCACCCCTCCACTTT. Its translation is CASSPDRTPYNSPLHF.

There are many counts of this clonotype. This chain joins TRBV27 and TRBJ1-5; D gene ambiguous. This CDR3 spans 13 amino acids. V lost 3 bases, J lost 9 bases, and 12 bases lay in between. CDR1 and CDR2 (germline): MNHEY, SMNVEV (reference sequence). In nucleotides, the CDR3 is TGTGCCAGCAGTTTTAATGCGCAGCGGCCCCAGCATTTT. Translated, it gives CASSFNAQRPQHF.

The CDR3 reads CASTLAGSSYEQYF. The CDR3 DNA sequence: TGTGCCAGCACACTAGCGGGGTCCTCCTACGAGCAGTACTTC. This chain uses TRBV28 with TRBJ2-7, with 10 positions matching TRBD2. Trimming cost V 7 bases and J 0 bases; bases outside gene matches: 3. The CDR3 has 14 amino acids. Germline loops: CDR1 MDHEN, CDR2 SYDVKM.

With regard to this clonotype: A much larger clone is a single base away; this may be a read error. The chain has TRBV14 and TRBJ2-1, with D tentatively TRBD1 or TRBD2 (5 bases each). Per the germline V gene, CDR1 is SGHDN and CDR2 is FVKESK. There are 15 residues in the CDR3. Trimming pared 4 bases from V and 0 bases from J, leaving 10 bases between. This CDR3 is CASSRDLSSYNEQFF. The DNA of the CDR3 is TGTGCCAGCAGCCGGGACCTAAGCTCCTACAATGAGCAGTTCTTC. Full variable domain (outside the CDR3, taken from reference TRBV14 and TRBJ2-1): EAGVTQFPSHSVIEKGQTVTLRCDPISGHDNLYWYRRVMGKEIKFLLHFVKESKQDESGMPNNRFLAERTGGTYSTLKVQPAELEDSGVYFCASSRDLSSYNEQFFGPGTRLTVL.

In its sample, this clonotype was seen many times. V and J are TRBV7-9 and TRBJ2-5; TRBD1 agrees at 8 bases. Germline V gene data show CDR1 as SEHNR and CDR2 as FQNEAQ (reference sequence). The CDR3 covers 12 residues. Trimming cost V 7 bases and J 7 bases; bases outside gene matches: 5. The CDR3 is CASTTGQATQYF. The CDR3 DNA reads TGTGCCAGCACTACGGGACAGGCGACCCAGTACTTC.

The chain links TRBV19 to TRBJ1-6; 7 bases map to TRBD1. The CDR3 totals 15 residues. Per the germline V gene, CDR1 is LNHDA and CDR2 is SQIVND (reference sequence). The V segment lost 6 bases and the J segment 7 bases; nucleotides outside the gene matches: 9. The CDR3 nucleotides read TGTGCCAGTAGGGCCGGCCGGGACAGAAATTCACCCCTCCACTTT. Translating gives CASRAGRDRNSPLHF.

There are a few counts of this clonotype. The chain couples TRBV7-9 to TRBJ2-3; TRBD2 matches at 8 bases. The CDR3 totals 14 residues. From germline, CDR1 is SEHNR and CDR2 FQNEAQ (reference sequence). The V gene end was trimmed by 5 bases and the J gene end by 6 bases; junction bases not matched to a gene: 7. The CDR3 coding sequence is TGTGCCAGCAGCGTGTTCGGGGGGGTGGATACGCAGTATTTT. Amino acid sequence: CASSVFGGVDTQYF. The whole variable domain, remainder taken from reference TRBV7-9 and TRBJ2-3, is DTGVSQNPRHKITKRGQNVTFRCDPISEHNRLYWYRQTLGQGPEFLTYFQNEAQLEKSRLLSDRFSAERPKGSFSTLEIQRTEQGDSAMYLCASSVFGGVDTQYFGPGTRLTVL.

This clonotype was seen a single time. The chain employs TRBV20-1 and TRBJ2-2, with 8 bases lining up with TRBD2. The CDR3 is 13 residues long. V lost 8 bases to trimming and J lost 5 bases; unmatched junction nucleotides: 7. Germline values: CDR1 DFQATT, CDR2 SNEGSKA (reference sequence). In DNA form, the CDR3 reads TGCAGTATTGGACTAGCTGGTACCGGGGAGCTGTTTTTT. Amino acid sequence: CSIGLAGTGELFF.

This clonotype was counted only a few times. The CDR3 reads CASSQRRQGPYEQYF. The CDR3 nucleotides are TGCGCCAGCAGCCAAAGACGGCAGGGGCCCTACGAGCAGTACTTC. The V and J genes are TRBV4-1 and TRBJ2-7; weak D call: TRBD1 (6 bases). This CDR3 spans 15 amino acids. The germline gives CDR1 MGHRA, CDR2 YSYEKL. V lost 2 bases to trimming and J lost 2 bases, with 13 bases between them.